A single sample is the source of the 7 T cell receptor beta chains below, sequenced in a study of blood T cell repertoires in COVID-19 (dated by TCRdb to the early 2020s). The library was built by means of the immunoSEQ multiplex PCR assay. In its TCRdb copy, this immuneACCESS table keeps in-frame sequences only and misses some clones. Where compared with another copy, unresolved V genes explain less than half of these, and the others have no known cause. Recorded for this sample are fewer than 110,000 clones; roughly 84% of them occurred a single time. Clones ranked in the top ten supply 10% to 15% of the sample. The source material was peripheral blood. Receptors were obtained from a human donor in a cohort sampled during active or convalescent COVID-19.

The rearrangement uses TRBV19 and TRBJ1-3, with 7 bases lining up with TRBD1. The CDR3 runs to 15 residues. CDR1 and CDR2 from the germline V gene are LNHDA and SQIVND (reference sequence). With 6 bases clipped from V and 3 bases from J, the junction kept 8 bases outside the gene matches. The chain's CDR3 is CASRPETGLGNTIYF. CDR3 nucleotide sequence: TGTGCCAGTAGGCCGGAGACAGGGCTTGGAAACACCATATATTTT.

CDR3 in amino acids: CATWTGGDAGELFF. DNA of the CDR3: TGTGCCACTTGGACAGGGGGCGATGCCGGGGAGCTGTTTTTT. V usage is TRBV19 and J usage is TRBJ2-2; 11 bases map to TRBD1. Trimming at V came to 10 bases and at J to 6 bases, leaving 7 bases not matched to a gene. Germline V lookup: CDR1 LNHDA, CDR2 SQIVND (reference sequence). CDR3 length equals 14 residues.

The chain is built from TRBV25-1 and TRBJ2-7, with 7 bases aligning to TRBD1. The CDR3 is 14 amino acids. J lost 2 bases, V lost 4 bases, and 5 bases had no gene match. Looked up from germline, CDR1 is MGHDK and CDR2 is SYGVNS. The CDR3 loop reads CASSGLGQTYEQYF. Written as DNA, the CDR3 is TGTGCCAGCAGTGGTCTGGGACAGACCTACGAGCAGTACTTC.

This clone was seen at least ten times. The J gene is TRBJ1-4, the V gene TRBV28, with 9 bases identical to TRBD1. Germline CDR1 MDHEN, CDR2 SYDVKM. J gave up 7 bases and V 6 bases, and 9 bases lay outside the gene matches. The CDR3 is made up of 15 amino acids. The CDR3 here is CASRPLGQGFEKLFF. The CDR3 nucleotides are TGTGCCAGCAGACCTTTGGGACAGGGATTTGAAAAACTGTTTTTT.

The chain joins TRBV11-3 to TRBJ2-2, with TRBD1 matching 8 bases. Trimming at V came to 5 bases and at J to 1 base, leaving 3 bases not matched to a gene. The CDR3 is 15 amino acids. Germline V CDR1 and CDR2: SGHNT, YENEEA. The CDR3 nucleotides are TGTGCCAGCAGCCGGACAGGGAGGAACACCGGGGAGCTGTTTTTT. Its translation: CASSRTGRNTGELFF.

The CDR3 sequence: CASSLGDTSSYEQYF. CDR3 DNA: TGTGCCAGCAGCTTGGGGGACACCAGCTCCTACGAGCAGTACTTC. The V call is TRBV5-5, the J call TRBJ2-7; possible D gene TRBD1, 6 bases. Trimming pared 0 bases from V and 0 bases from J, leaving 10 bases between. The length of the CDR3 is 15 residues. Germline CDR1 SGHKS, CDR2 YYEKEE (reference sequence).

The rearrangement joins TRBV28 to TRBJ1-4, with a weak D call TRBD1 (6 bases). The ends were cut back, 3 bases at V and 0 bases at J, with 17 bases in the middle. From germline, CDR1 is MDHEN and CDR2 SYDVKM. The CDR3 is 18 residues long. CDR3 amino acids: CASSLGRGNIPTNEKLFF. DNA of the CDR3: TGTGCCAGCAGTTTGGGAAGGGGGAACATACCAACTAATGAAAAACTGTTTTTT. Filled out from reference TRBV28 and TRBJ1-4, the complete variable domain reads DVKVTQSSRYLVKRTGEKVFLECVQDMDHENMFWYRQDPGLGLRLIYFSYDVKMKEKGDIPEGYSVSREKKERFSLILESASTNQTSMYLCASSLGRGNIPTNEKLFFGSGTQLSVL.